Each of the 12 T cell receptor beta chains below was sequenced from the same sample in a study of shared clonotypes between healthy human individuals. Only in-frame clones appear in the TCRdb table, and some are missing; sequencing was by immunoSEQ multiplex PCR. The sample records roughly 650,000 clones, around 97% being singletons. The sample consisted of naive CD4+ T cells sorted from blood. Subset specified: CD45RA+ positively selected. The receptors derive from a young woman in good health.

This clone was found once. The chain has TRBV5-4 and TRBJ2-1, with D perhaps matching TRBD2 (6 bases). CDR3 length: 15 residues. Germline CDR1 and CDR2: SGHNT and YYREEE (reference sequence). The V end was cut by 2 bases, the J end by 4 bases, with 13 bases between. For the CDR3, the DNA is TGTGCCAGCAGCTTCCCACGGGAGAAGTACAATGAGCAGTTCTTC. It translates to CASSFPREKYNEQFF. Supplemented by reference TRBV5-4 and TRBJ2-1, the full variable domain reads ETGVTQSPTHLIKTRGQQVTLRCSSQSGHNTVSWYQQALGQGPQFIFQYYREEENGRGNFPPRFSGLQFPNYSSELNVNALELDDSALYLCASSFPREKYNEQFFGPGTRLTVL.

This rearrangement joins TRBV5-1 to TRBJ2-7, with TRBD2 identical over 8 bases. CDR1 is SGHRS, CDR2 YFSETQ, per germline. The V segment lost 0 bases and the J segment 2 bases; nucleotides outside the gene matches: 7. The CDR3 totals 16 residues. In DNA form, the CDR3 reads TGCGCCAGCAGCTTGGTCGACGGGAGGGCCCCCTACGAGCAGTACTTC. It is translated as CASSLVDGRAPYEQYF.

V gene TRBV18 combines with J gene TRBJ2-2; unclear D gene. This CDR3 spans 16 amino acids. V gave up 3 bases and J gave up 3 bases, with 14 bases separating them. Germline-derived CDR1 and CDR2 are KGHSH and LQKENI. The CDR3 sequence is CASSPPTGADTGELFF. The CDR3 region has the DNA TGTGCCAGCTCACCCCCCACGGGCGCTGACACCGGGGAGCTGTTTTTT.

The V and J genes are TRBV11-2 and TRBJ2-1; possible D gene TRBD2, 5 bases. The germline CDR1 and CDR2 sequences are SGHAT and FQNNGV. The CDR3 sequence is 16 residues long. Trimming cost V 1 base and J 5 bases, with 15 bases left between them. As DNA, the CDR3 is TGTGCCAGCAGCTTAGTTGCTGGTGGGAGTAACAATGAGCAGTTCTTC. Translating gives CASSLVAGGSNNEQFF.

The rearrangement uses TRBV11-1 and TRBJ2-5; the D gene is possibly TRBD1 (5 bases). Near its end, the DNA agrees better with TRBJ2-7, so the J call may be wrong. The CDR3 runs to 14 residues. Germline-derived CDR1 and CDR2 are SGHAT and FQDESV (reference sequence). The CDR3 here is CASSSTPQGYEQYF. The CDR3 region has the DNA TGTGCCAGCAGCTCAACCCCTCAGGGATACGAGCAGTACTTC.

The V call is TRBV29-1, the J call TRBJ2-5; 7 bases are a match to TRBD1. The DNA matches TRBJ2-7 better at its end, which makes the J call doubtful. This CDR3 is built from 12 residues. Germline CDR1 is SQVTM and CDR2 is ANQGSEA. CDR3 region: CSVDSGTDEQYF. The CDR3 DNA reads TGCAGCGTTGACTCCGGGACAGACGAGCAGTACTTC.

V usage is TRBV19 and J usage is TRBJ1-2; D may be TRBD1 (6 bases). V was pared by 7 bases and J by 6 bases, with 27 bases between. The CDR3 runs to 17 residues. Germline V gene data show CDR1 as LNHDA and CDR2 as SQIVND (reference sequence). The CDR3 nucleotides are TGTGCCAGTAAACTCACTGGGGGGGCCATATACTTGGATGGCTACACCTTC. It encodes CASKLTGGAIYLDGYTF. Drawing the rest from reference TRBV19 and TRBJ1-2, the complete variable domain is DGGITQSPKYLFRKEGQNVTLSCEQNLNHDAMYWYRQDPGQGLRLIYYSQIVNDFQKGDIAEGYSVSREKKESFPLTVTSAQKNPTAFYLCASKLTGGAIYLDGYTFGSGTRLTVV.

This chain connects TRBV7-9 to TRBJ1-2; no definite D call. Germline V gene data show CDR1 as SEHNR and CDR2 as FQNEAQ (reference sequence). V lost 0 bases, J lost 0 bases, and 11 bases lay in between. This CDR3 is 16 amino acids long. CDR3 residues: CASSLAGKASNYGYTF. The CDR3 DNA reads TGTGCCAGCAGCTTAGCGGGGAAAGCTTCTAACTATGGCTACACCTTC.

This chain joins TRBV5-1 and TRBJ2-1, with TRBD1 matching over 12 bases. Germline V gene lookup returns CDR1 SGHRS and CDR2 YFSETQ. The CDR3 spans 15 residues. The junction had 8 bases not matched to a gene; V was cut back by 4 bases and J by 9 bases. The CDR3 DNA sequence: TGCGCCAGCAGCCGGCGGGACAGGGGGCGGGGTGAGCAGTTCTTC. Translation: CASSRRDRGRGEQFF.

This CDR3 is CASSREHRGFGSPLHF. The CDR3 DNA is TGTGCCAGTAGTAGAGAACACAGGGGATTTGGTTCACCCCTCCACTTT. The chain links TRBV19 to TRBJ1-6; TRBD1 matches at 7 bases. Losses at the gene ends were 4 bases for V and 9 bases for J; bases not matched to a gene: 12. Germline CDR1 LNHDA, CDR2 SQIVND (reference sequence). The CDR3 sequence is 16 residues long. The full variable domain, completed using reference TRBV19 and TRBJ1-6, is DGGITQSPKYLFRKEGQNVTLSCEQNLNHDAMYWYRQDPGQGLRLIYYSQIVNDFQKGDIAEGYSVSREKKESFPLTVTSAQKNPTAFYLCASSREHRGFGSPLHFGNGTRLTVT.

The J gene is TRBJ1-1, the V gene TRBV5-1; D unclear. Trimming removed 2 bases at V and 0 bases at J, with 8 bases between. CDR3 length equals 14 residues. Germline assignment: CDR1 SGHRS and CDR2 YFSETQ. CDR3 bases: TGCGCCAGCAGCTTATCGGTAATGAACACTGAAGCTTTCTTT. Amino acids: CASSLSVMNTEAFF.

The gene calls are TRBV4-1 and TRBJ2-1; perhaps TRBD2 as D (6 bases). Germline V gives CDR1 MGHRA, CDR2 YSYEKL. The CDR3 covers 18 residues. V was clipped by 1 base and J by 3 bases, with 19 bases between them. For the CDR3, the DNA is TGCGCCAGCAGCCAAGGGCTTAGGGGCGGCGGGATCTACAATGAGCAGTTCTTC. Translating gives CASSQGLRGGGIYNEQFF.